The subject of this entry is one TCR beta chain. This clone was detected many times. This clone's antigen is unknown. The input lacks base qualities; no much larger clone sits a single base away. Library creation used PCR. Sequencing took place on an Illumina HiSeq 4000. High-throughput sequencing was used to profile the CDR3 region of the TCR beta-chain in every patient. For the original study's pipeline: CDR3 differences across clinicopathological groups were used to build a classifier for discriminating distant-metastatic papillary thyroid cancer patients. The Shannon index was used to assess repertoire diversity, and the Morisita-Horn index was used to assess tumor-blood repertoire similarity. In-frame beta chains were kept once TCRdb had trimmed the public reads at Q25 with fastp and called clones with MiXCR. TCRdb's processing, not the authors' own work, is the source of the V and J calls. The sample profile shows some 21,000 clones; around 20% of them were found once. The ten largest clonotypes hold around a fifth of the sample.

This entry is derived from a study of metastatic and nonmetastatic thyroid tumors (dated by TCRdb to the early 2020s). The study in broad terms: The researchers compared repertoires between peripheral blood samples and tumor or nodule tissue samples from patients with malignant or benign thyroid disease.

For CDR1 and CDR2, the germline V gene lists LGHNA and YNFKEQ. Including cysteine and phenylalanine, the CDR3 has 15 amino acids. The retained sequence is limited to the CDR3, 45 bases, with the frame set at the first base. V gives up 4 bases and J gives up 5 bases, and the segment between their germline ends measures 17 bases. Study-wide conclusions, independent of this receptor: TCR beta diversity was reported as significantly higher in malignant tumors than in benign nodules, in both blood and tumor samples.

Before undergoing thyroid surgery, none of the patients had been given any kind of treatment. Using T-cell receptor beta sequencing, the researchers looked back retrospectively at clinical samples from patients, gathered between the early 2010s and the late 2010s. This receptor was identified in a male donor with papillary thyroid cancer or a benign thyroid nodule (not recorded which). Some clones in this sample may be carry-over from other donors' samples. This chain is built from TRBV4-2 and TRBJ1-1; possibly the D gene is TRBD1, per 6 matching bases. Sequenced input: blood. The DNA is TGTGCCAGCAGCCCCACCGACAGGATAAGAACTGAAGCTTTCTTT. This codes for CASSPTDRIRTEAFF.